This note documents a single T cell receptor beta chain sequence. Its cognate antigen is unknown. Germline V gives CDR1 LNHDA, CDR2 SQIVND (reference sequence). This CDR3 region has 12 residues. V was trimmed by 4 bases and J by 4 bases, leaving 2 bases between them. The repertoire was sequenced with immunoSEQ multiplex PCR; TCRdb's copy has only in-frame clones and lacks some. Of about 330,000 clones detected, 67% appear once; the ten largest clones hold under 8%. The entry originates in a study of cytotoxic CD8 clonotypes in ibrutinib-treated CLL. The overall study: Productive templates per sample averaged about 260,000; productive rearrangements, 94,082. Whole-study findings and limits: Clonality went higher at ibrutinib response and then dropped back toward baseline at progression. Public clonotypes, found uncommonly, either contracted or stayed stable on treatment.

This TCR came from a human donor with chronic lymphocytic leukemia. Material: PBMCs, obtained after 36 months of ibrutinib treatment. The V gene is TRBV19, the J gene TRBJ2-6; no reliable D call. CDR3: CASSTGANVLTF. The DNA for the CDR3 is TGTGCCAGTAGTACCGGGGCCAACGTCCTGACTTTC.